The clone carrying this T cell receptor beta chain was observed a handful of times. For the second PCR, which ran for 7 to 11 cycles, a sample-barcoded 5' primer and a J-beta primer mix were used. TCRdb re-analysed the 5' RACE reads in MiXCR, keeping a single row per CDR3 protein. This table holds about 2 million distinct CDR3 sequences, 49% found once. This sample is drawn from a study of blood T cells in healthy people across ages. Specimen: blood. This clonotype was sampled from a woman aged 40 to 49 in good health.

The CDR3 DNA is TGCAGTGCTAGGGAGGTGTGGGATACGCAGTATTTT. It translates to CSAREVWDTQYF. The rearrangement uses TRBV20-1 and TRBJ2-3; the D gene is possibly TRBD2 (5 bases). This CDR3 is 12 amino acids long. Between the trimmed V and J ends, which lost 3 bases and 6 bases, there was a span of 10 bases. The germline CDR1 and CDR2 sequences are DFQATT and SNEGSKA (reference sequence).